This entry describes one T cell receptor (beta chain). The sample is drawn from a study of shared T cell receptors in the human thymus. Trimming cost V 2 bases and J 0 bases; bases outside gene matches: 6. Germline V gene data show CDR1 as SGHTA and CDR2 as FQGNSA. The CDR3 loop spans 19 amino acids. The repertoire was sequenced with immunoSEQ multiplex PCR; TCRdb's copy has only in-frame clones and lacks some. The sample lists about 380,000 clones, 95% occurring once. This clonotype was sampled from a human donor. The specimen sequenced was thymocytes. The rearrangement uses TRBV7-2 and TRBJ2-1, with 14 bases that match TRBD2. CDR3: CASSLKGLAGVLSYNEQFF. The CDR3, as DNA: TGTGCCAGCAGCTTAAAGGGACTAGCGGGGGTTCTCTCCTACAATGAGCAGTTCTTC.